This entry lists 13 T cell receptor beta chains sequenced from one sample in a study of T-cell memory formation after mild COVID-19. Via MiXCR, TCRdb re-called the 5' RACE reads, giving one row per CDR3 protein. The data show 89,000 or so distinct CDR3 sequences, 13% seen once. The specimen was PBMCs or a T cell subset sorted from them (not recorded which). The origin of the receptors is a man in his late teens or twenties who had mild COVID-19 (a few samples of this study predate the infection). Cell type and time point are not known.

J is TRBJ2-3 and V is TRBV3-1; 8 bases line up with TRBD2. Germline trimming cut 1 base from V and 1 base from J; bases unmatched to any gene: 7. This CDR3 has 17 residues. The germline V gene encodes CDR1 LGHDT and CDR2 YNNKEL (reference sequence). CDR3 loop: CASSQVEAGARTDTQYF. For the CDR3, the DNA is TGTGCCAGCAGCCAAGTTGAAGCGGGGGCCCGCACAGATACGCAGTATTTT.

The CDR3, as DNA: TGTGCCAGCAGCGTAGGACGGGGGGGCCTTCAAGAGACCCAGTACTTC. It codes for CASSVGRGGLQETQYF. The rearrangement uses TRBV9 and TRBJ2-5; 8 nucleotides align to TRBD2. The V gene's germline CDR1 is SGDLS and CDR2 YYNGEE. The CDR3 covers 16 residues. J was trimmed by 2 bases and V by 0 bases; bases with no gene match: 6. Using reference TRBV9 and TRBJ2-5 for the parts outside the CDR3, the full variable domain is DSGVTQTPKHLITATGQRVTLRCSPRSGDLSVYWYQQSLDQGLQFLIQYYNGEERAKGNILERFSAQQFPDLHSELNLSSLELGDSALYFCASSVGRGGLQETQYFGPGTRLLVL.

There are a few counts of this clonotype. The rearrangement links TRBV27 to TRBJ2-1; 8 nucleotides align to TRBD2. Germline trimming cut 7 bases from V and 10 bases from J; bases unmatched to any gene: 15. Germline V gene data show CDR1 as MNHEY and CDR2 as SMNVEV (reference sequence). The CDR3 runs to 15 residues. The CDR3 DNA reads TGTGCCAGCACCCCGGGGGTAGCGGGGACGGAGGAGCAGTTCTTC. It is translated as CASTPGVAGTEEQFF.

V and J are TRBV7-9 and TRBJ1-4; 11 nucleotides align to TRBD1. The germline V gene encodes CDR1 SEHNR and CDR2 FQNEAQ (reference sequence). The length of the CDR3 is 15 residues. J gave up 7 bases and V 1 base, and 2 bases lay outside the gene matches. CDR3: CASSLVDRGLEKLFF. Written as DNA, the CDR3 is TGTGCCAGCAGCTTAGTGGACAGGGGGCTTGAAAAACTGTTTTTT.

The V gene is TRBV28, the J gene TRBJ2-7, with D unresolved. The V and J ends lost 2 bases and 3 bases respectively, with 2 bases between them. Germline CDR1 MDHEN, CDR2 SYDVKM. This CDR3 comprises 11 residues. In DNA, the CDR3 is TGTGCCAGCAGTTTAGGCTACGAGCAGTACGTC. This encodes CASSLGYEQYV.

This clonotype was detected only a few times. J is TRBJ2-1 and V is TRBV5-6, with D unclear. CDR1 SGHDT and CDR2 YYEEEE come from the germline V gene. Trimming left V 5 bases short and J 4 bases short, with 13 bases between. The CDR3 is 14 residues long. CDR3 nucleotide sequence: TGTGCCAGCAGAAAGAGTCCCGGTTACAATGAGCAGTTCTTC. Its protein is CASRKSPGYNEQFF.

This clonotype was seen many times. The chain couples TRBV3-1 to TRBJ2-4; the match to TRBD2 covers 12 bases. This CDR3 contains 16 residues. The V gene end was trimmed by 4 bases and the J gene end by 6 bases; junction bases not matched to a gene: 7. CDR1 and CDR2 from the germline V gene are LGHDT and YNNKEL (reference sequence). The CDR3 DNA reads TGTGCCAGCAGCCCGCAGACTAGCGGGGGATCAAACATTCAGTACTTC. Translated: CASSPQTSGGSNIQYF.

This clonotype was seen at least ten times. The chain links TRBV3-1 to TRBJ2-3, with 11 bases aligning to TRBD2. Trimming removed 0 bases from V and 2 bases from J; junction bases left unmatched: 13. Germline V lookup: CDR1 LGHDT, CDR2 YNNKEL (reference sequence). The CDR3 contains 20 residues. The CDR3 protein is CASSQEVGLAGGFSTDTQYF. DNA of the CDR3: TGTGCCAGCAGCCAAGAGGTGGGGCTAGCGGGGGGCTTTTCCACAGATACGCAGTATTTT.

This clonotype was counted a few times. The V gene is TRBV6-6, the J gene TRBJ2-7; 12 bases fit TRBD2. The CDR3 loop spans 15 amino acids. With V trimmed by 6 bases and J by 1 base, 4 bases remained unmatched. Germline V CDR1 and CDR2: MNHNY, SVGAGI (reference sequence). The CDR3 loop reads CASSQTSGGSYEQYV. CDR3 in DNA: TGTGCCAGCAGCCAGACTAGCGGGGGTTCCTACGAGCAGTACGTC.

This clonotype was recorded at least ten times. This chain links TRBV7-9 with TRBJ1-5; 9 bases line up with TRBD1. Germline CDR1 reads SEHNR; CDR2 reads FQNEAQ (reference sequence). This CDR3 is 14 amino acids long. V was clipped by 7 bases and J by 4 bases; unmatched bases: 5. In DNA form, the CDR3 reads TGTGCCAGCACCGGGACAGGGAATAATCAGCCCCAGCATTTT. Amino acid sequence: CASTGTGNNQPQHF.

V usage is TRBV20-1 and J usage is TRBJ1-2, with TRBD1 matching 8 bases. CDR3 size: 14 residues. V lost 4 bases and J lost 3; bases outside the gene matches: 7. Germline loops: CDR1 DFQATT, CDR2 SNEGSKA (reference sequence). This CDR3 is CSAIQGATYYGYTF. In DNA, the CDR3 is TGCAGTGCTATCCAGGGGGCCACATACTATGGCTACACCTTC.

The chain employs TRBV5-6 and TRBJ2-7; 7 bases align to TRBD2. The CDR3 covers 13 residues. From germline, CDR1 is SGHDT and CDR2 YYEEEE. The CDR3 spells CASSSGGGNKRIV. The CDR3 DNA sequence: TGTGCCAGCAGCTCGGGAGGAGGGAACAAGCGGATAGTC.

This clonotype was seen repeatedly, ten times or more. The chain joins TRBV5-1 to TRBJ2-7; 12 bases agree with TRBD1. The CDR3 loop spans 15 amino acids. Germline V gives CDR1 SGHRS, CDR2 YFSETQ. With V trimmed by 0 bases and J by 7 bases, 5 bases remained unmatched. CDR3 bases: TGCGCCAGCAGCTTGGAGGGACAGGGGGCTGATGAGCAGTACTTC. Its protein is CASSLEGQGADEQYF.